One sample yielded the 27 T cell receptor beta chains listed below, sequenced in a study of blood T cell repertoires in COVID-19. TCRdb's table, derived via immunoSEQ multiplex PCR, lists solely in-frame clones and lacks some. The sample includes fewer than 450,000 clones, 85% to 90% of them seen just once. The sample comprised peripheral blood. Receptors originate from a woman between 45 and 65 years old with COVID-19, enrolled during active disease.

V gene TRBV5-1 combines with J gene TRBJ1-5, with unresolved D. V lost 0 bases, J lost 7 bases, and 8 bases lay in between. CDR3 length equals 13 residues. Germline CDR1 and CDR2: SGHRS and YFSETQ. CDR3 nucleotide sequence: TGCGCCAGCAGCTTGGGCAGCGGGCAGCCCCAGCATTTT. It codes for CASSLGSGQPQHF.

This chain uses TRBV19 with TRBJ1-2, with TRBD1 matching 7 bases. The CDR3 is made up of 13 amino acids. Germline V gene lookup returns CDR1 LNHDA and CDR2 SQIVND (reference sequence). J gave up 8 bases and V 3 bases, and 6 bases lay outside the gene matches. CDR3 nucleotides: TGTGCCAGTAGTATTGGGACAGTTCCCGGCTACACCTTC. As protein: CASSIGTVPGYTF.

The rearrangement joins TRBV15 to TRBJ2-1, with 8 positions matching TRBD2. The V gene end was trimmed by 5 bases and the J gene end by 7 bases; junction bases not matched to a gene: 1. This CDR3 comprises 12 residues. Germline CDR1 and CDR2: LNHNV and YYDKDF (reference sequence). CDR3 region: CATSASGNEQFF. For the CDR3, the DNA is TGTGCCACCAGCGCTAGCGGGAATGAGCAGTTCTTC.

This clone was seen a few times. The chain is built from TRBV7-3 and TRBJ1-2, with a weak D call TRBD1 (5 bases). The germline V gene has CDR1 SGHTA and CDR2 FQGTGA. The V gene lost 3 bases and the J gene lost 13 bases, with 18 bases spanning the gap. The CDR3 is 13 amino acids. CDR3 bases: TGTGCCAGCAGCTTGGTGGGTCAGGGAGGATTCACCTTC. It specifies CASSLVGQGGFTF.

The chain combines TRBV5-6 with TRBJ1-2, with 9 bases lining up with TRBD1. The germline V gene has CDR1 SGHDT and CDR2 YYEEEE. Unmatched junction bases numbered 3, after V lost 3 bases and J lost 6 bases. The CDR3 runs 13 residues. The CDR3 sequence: CASSYRDRDGYTF. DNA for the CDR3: TGTGCCAGCAGCTACCGGGACAGGGATGGCTACACCTTC.

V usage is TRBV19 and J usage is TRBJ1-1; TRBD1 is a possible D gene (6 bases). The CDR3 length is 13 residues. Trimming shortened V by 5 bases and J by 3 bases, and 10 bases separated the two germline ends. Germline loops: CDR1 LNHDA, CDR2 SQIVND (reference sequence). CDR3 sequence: CASSSHRDTEAFF. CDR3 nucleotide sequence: TGTGCCAGTAGTTCCCACAGGGACACTGAAGCTTTCTTT.

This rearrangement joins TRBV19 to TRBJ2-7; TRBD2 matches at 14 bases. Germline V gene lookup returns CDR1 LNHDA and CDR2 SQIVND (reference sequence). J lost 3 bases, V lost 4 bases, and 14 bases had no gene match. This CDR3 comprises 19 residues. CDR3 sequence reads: CASSRRGPGLAGGRYEQYF. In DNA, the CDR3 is TGTGCCAGTAGTAGGAGGGGGCCCGGACTAGCGGGAGGCCGCTACGAGCAGTACTTC. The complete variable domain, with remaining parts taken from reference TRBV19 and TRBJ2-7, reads DGGITQSPKYLFRKEGQNVTLSCEQNLNHDAMYWYRQDPGQGLRLIYYSQIVNDFQKGDIAEGYSVSREKKESFPLTVTSAQKNPTAFYLCASSRRGPGLAGGRYEQYFGPGTRLTVT.

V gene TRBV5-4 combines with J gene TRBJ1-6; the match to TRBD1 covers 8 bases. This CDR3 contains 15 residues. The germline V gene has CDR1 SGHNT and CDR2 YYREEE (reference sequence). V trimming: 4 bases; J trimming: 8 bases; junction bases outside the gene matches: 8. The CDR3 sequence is CASSRTGGLDSPLHF. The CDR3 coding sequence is TGTGCCAGCAGCAGAACAGGGGGTTTAGATTCACCCCTCCACTTT.

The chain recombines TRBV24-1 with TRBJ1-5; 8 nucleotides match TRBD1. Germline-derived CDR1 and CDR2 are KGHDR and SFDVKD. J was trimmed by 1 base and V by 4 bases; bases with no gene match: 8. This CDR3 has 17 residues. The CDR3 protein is CATSDPGQGMSNQPQHF. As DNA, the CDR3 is TGTGCCACCAGTGACCCTGGACAGGGTATGAGCAATCAGCCCCAGCATTTT.

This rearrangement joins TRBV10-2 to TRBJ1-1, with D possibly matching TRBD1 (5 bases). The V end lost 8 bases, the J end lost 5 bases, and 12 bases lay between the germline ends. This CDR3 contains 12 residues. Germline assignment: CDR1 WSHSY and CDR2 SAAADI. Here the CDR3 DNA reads TGCGCCAGCGGGGTGGGGGGAACTGAAGCTTTCTTT. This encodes CASGVGGTEAFF.

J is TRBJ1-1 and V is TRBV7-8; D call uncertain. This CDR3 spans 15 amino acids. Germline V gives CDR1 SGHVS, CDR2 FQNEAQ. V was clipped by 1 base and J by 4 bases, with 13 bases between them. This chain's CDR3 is CASSLVGGNPTEAFF. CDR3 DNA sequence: TGTGCCAGCAGCTTAGTGGGAGGGAATCCCACTGAAGCTTTCTTT.

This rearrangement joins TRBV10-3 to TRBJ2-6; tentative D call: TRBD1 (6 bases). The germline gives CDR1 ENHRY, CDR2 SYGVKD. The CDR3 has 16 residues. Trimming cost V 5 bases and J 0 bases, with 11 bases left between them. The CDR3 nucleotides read TGTGCCATCAGTACAGGACAGACCTCTGGGGCCAACGTCCTGACTTTC. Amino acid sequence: CAISTGQTSGANVLTF.

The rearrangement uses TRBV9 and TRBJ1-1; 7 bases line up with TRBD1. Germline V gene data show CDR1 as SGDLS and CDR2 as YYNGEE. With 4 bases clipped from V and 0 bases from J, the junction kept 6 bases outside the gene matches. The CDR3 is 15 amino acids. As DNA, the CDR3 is TGTGCCAGCAGCTCCACCACAGGGGTGAACACTGAAGCTTTCTTT. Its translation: CASSSTTGVNTEAFF.

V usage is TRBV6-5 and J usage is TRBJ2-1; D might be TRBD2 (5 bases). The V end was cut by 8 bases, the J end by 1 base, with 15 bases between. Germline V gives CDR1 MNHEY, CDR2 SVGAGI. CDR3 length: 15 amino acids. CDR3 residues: CASLWWEFSYNEQFF. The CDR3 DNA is TGTGCCAGCCTCTGGTGGGAGTTTTCCTACAATGAGCAGTTCTTC.

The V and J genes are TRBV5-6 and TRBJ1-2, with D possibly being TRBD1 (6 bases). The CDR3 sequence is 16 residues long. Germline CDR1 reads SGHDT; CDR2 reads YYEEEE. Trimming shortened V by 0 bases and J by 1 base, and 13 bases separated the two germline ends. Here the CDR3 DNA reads TGTGCCAGCAGCTTGGCGGGGCAGGGGAATAACTATGGCTACACCTTC. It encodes CASSLAGQGNNYGYTF. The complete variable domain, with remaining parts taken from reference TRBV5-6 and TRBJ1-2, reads DAGVTQSPTHLIKTRGQQVTLRCSPKSGHDTVSWYQQALGQGPQFIFQYYEEEERQRGNFPDRFSGHQFPNYSSELNVNALLLGDSALYLCASSLAGQGNNYGYTFGSGTRLTVV.

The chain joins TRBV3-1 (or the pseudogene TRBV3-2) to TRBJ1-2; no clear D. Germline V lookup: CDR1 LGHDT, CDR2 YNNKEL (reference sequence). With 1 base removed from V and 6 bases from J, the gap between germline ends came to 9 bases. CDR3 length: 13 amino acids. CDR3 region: CASSQVTADGYTF. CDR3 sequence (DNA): TGTGCCAGCAGCCAAGTAACAGCAGATGGCTACACCTTC.

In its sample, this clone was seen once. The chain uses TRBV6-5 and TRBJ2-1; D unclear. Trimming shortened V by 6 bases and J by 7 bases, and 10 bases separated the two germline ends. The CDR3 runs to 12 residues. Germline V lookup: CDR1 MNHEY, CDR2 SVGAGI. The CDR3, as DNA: TGTGCCAGCAGCTACGAGGTTAATGAGCAGTTCTTC. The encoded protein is CASSYEVNEQFF.

CDR3: CASSLAVGGTADTQYF. CDR3 in DNA: TGCGCCAGCAGCTTGGCCGTTGGCGGGACCGCAGATACGCAGTATTTT. This rearrangement joins TRBV5-1 to TRBJ2-3; weak D call: TRBD2 (6 bases). The V gene's germline CDR1 is SGHRS and CDR2 YFSETQ. Trimming removed 0 bases from V and 4 bases from J, with 15 bases in between. The CDR3 extends over 16 amino acids.

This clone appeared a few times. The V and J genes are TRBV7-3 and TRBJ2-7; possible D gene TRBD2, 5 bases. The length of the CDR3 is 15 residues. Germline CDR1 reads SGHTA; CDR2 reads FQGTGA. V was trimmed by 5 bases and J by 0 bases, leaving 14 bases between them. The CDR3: CASSPQLGSSYEQYF. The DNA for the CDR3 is TGTGCCAGCAGCCCCCAGCTGGGGAGCTCCTACGAGCAGTACTTC.

CDR3 sequence reads: CASSVELNYGYTF. The CDR3 DNA is TGTGCCAGTAGTGTTGAGCTAAACTATGGCTACACCTTC. This chain connects TRBV19 to TRBJ1-2; D uncertain. V was cut by 5 bases and J by 2 bases, with 9 bases left in between. The length of the CDR3 is 13 residues. CDR1 and CDR2 from the germline V gene are LNHDA and SQIVND (reference sequence).

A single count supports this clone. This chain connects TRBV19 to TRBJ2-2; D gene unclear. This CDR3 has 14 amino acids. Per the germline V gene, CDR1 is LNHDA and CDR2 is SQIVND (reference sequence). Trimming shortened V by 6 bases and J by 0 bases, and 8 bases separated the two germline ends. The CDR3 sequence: CASRRQPNTGELFF. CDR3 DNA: TGTGCCAGTAGAAGACAACCGAACACCGGGGAGCTGTTTTTT.

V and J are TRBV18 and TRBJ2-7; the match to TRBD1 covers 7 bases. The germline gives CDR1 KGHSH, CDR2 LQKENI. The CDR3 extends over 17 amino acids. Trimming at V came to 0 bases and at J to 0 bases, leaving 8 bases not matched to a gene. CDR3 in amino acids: CASSPPVPGQRSYEQYF. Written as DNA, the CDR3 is TGTGCCAGCTCACCACCGGTGCCGGGACAGCGCTCCTACGAGCAGTACTTC.

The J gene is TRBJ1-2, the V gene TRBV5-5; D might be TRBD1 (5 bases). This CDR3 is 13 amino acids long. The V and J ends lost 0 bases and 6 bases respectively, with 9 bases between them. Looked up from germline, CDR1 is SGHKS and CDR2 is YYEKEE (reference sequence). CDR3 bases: TGTGCCAGCAGCTTGGTTACAGGCGATGGCTACACCTTC. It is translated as CASSLVTGDGYTF.

CDR3 sequence: CASSLVTGESGELFF. CDR3 bases: TGTGCCAGCAGCTTGGTGACAGGGGAATCCGGGGAGCTGTTTTTT. The rearrangement joins TRBV5-4 to TRBJ2-2, with 8 nucleotides matching TRBD1. CDR3 length equals 15 residues. The V gene end was trimmed by 0 bases and the J gene end by 6 bases; junction bases not matched to a gene: 4. CDR1 is SGHNT and CDR2 is YYREEE in the germline V gene (reference sequence). Full variable domain (missing parts from reference TRBV5-4 and TRBJ2-2): ETGVTQSPTHLIKTRGQQVTLRCSSQSGHNTVSWYQQALGQGPQFIFQYYREEENGRGNFPPRFSGLQFPNYSSELNVNALELDDSALYLCASSLVTGESGELFFGEGSRLTVL.

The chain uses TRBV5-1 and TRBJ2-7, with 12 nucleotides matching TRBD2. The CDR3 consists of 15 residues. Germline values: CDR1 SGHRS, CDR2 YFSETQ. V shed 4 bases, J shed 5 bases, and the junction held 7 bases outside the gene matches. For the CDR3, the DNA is TGCGCCAGCAGCGGAAAGACTAGCGGGAGCAACGAGCAGTACTTC. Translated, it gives CASSGKTSGSNEQYF.

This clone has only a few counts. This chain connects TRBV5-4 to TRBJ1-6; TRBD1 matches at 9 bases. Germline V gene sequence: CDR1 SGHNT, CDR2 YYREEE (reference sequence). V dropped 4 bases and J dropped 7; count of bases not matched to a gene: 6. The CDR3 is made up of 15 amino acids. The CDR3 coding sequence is TGTGCCAGCAGCCCGGGGACAGGGCGCAATTCACCCCTCCACTTT. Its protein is CASSPGTGRNSPLHF. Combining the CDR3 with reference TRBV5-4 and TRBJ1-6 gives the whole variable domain ETGVTQSPTHLIKTRGQQVTLRCSSQSGHNTVSWYQQALGQGPQFIFQYYREEENGRGNFPPRFSGLQFPNYSSELNVNALELDDSALYLCASSPGTGRNSPLHFGNGTRLTVT.

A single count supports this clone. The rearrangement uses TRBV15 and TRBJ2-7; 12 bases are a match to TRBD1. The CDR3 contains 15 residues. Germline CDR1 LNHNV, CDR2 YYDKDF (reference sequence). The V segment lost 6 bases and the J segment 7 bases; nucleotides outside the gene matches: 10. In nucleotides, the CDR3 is TGTGCCACCAGAACCGGGACAGGGGGCTTTAGGGAGCAGTACTTC. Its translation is CATRTGTGGFREQYF.